Following are 8 T cell receptor beta chains from one sample sequenced in a study of cytomegalovirus exposure and HLA in healthy donors. Amplification used 60 Vbeta primers and 13 Jbeta primers. Data came from immunoSEQ multiplex PCR; TCRdb stores just in-frame clones and leaves some out. Counted here are around 210,000 clones, roughly 84% occurring once; the ten biggest clones make up roughly 0.24%. The sequenced material came from PBMCs. The receptors here all came from a girl aged 2-10 years in good health and CMV-seronegative.

This clone was counted once. V and J are TRBV11-2 and TRBJ2-7; 8 bases fit TRBD1. Trimming cost V 0 bases and J 0 bases; bases outside gene matches: 1. The germline V gene has CDR1 SGHAT and CDR2 FQNNGV. CDR3 length: 15 residues. CDR3 coding DNA: TGTGCCAGCAGCTTAGAAGACAGGGGCTCCTACGAGCAGTACTTC. Translation gives CASSLEDRGSYEQYF. Full variable domain (rest looked up from reference TRBV11-2 and TRBJ2-7): EAGVAQSPRYKIIEKRQSVAFWCNPISGHATLYWYQQILGQGPKLLIQFQNNGVVDDSQLPKDRFSAERLKGVDSTLKIQPAKLEDSAVYLCASSLEDRGSYEQYFGPGTRLTVT.

This clone appeared once. The genes are TRBV2 and TRBJ2-1, with 9 bases matching TRBD2. Trimming took 6 bases from V and 2 from J; bases not matched to a gene: 8. This CDR3 contains 16 residues. CDR1 and CDR2 from the germline V gene are SNHLY and FYNNEI. CDR3 region: CASSASLAGTYNEQFF. CDR3 bases: TGTGCCAGCAGCGCCTCCCTAGCGGGGACCTACAATGAGCAGTTCTTC.

The sample holds one count of this clone. The chain combines TRBV21-1 with TRBJ2-4; TRBD2, the table's D call, was not compared with the DNA. TRBV21-1 is labeled a pseudogene. This CDR3 is 12 amino acids long. CDR3 protein: CASSGRFDIQYF. CDR3 bases: TGTGCCAGCAGCGGGAGATTCGACATTCAGTACTTC.

This chain connects TRBV11-2 to TRBJ2-2; D possibly corresponds to TRBD1 (6 bases). CDR1 and CDR2 from the germline V gene are SGHAT and FQNNGV. The ends were cut back, 4 bases at V and 4 bases at J, with 10 bases in the middle. The length of the CDR3 is 14 residues. The CDR3 spells CASSSGHLTGELFF. The CDR3 DNA sequence: TGTGCCAGCAGCTCGGGACACCTCACCGGGGAGCTGTTTTTT.

The J gene is TRBJ1-6, the V gene TRBV2; tentatively, D is TRBD1 (5 bases). CDR1 SNHLY and CDR2 FYNNEI come from the germline V gene. Trimming cost V 7 bases and J 5 bases, with 15 bases left between them. This CDR3 has 15 amino acids. CDR3 in amino acids: CASKSGISHNSPLHF. The CDR3 nucleotides read TGTGCCAGCAAATCAGGGATTTCCCATAATTCACCCCTCCACTTT.

This chain connects TRBV5-6 to TRBJ2-3; tentative D call: TRBD2 (6 bases). This CDR3 comprises 16 residues. Germline loops: CDR1 SGHDT, CDR2 YYEEEE. The V end lost 0 bases, the J end lost 3 bases, and 14 bases lay between the germline ends. CDR3 DNA: TGTGCCAGCAGCTTGGGCCCTAGCAGCGGGACAGATACGCAGTATTTT. It specifies CASSLGPSSGTDTQYF.

The chain couples TRBV6-4 to TRBJ2-7, with a tentative D call TRBD1 (5 bases). Trimming cost V 2 bases and J 3 bases, with 11 bases left between them. This CDR3 is 14 amino acids long. CDR1 and CDR2 (germline): MRHNA, SNTAGT. The CDR3 loop is CASSDRTSFYEQYF. The DNA for the CDR3 is TGTGCCAGCAGTGACCGGACAAGCTTCTACGAGCAGTACTTC.

J is TRBJ2-2 and V is TRBV5-1, with TRBD1 as a possible D gene (7 bases). Germline V gene sequence: CDR1 SGHRS, CDR2 YFSETQ. V lost 4 bases and J 1 base, leaving 14 bases between the germline ends. The CDR3 covers 16 residues. The CDR3 loop reads CASSAQGGLNTGELFF. CDR3 sequence (DNA): TGCGCCAGCAGCGCCCAGGGGGGCTTGAACACCGGGGAGCTGTTTTTT.